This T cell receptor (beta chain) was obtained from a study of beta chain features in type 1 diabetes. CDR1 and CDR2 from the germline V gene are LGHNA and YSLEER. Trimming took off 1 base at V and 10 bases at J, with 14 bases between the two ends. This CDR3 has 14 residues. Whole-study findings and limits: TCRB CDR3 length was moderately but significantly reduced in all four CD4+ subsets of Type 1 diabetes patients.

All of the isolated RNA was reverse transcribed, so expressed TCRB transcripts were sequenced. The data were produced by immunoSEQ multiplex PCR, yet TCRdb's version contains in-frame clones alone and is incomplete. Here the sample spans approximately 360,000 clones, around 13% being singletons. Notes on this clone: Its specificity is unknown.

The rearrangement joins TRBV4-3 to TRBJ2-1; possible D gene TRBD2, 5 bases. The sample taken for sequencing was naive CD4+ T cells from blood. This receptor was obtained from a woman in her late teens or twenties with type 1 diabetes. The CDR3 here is CASSQGIRRPEQFF. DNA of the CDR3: TGCGCCAGCAGCCAAGGAATCAGGAGGCCAGAGCAGTTCTTC.